The 3 T cell receptor beta chains below all came from one sample that was sequenced in a study of blood T cell repertoires in COVID-19. The protocol was immunoSEQ multiplex PCR, while the TCRdb copy is restricted to in-frame clones and leaves out a portion. The data show 250,000 to 300,000 clones, about 81% seen once. Sequencing was carried out using PBMCs or T cells enriched from blood (not recorded which). The receptors derive from a man aged 30 to 39 with acute COVID-19.

The chain carries TRBV7-2 and TRBJ2-5; D is unclear. Looked up from germline, CDR1 is SGHTA and CDR2 is FQGNSA. Trimming pared 2 bases from V and 7 bases from J, leaving 8 bases between. The CDR3 consists of 12 residues. The CDR3 region is CASSLLYRTQYF. The CDR3, as DNA: TGTGCCAGCAGCTTACTCTACCGGACCCAGTACTTC.

This rearrangement joins TRBV19 to TRBJ1-4, with D possibly matching TRBD1 (5 bases). The germline V and J ends were trimmed by 3 bases and 7 bases, with 15 bases remaining between them. Germline assignment: CDR1 LNHDA and CDR2 SQIVND (reference sequence). The length of the CDR3 is 15 residues. CDR3 bases: TGTGCCAGTAGTATGAAGGTCCCGGGGGGTGAAAAACTGTTTTTT. It encodes CASSMKVPGGEKLFF.

This chain uses TRBV3-1 (or the pseudogene TRBV3-2) with TRBJ1-3; 7 bases agree with TRBD1. The germline V gene encodes CDR1 LGHDT and CDR2 YNNKEL (reference sequence). Trimming cost V 8 bases and J 0 bases; bases outside gene matches: 1. The CDR3 covers 13 residues. The CDR3 coding sequence is TGTGCCAGCGGGACAGACTCTGGAAACACCATATATTTT. The encoded protein is CASGTDSGNTIYF.